This TCR beta chain was sequenced for a study of graft-versus-host responses after intestinal transplantation. From germline, CDR1 is LNHDA and CDR2 SQIVND (reference sequence). Trimming cost V 4 bases and J 5 bases; bases outside gene matches: 13. There are 17 residues in the CDR3. Points on this clone: Its antigen remains unknown.

Profiling relied on immunoSEQ multiplex PCR, and the TCRdb table lists in-frame clones only, not all of them. Altogether 85,000 to 90,000 clones are present, around 83% being singletons, with the ten largest covering about 17%. The chain couples TRBV19 to TRBJ2-3; 9 bases line up with TRBD2. The material was unstimulated CD8+ T cells sorted from spleen or lymph node cells, obtained before intestinal transplant. The receptor comes from a human donor who received an intestinal transplant. This chain's CDR3 is CASSTFRSGSPRDTQYF. CDR3 bases: TGTGCCAGTAGTACTTTCCGTAGCGGGAGTCCTCGAGATACGCAGTATTTT.